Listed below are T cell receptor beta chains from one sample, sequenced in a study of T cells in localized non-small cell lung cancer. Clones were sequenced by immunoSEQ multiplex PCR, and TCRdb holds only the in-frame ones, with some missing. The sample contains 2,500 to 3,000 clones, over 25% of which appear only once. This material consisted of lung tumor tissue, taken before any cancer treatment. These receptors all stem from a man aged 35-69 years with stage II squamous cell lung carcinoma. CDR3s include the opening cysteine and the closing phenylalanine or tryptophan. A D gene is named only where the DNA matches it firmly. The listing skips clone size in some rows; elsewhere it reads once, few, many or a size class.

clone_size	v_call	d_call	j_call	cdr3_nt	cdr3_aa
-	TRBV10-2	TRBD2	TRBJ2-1	TGCGCCAGCAGTGAGACAAGCGGGAGCTCCTACAATGAGCAGTTCTTC	CASSETSGSSYNEQFF
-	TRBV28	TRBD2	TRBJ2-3	TGTGCCAGCAGTCCAGCGGGGTGGCGTGGAGGCACAGATACGCAGTATTTT	CASSPAGWRGGTDTQYF
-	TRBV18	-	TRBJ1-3	TGTGCCAGCTCACCAAAGGGCGCGAATCAAATCTCGGCTGGAAACACCATATATTTT	CASSPKGANQISAGNTIYF
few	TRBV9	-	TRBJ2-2	TGTGCCAGCAGTCGTCAGGGGTACACCGGGGAGCTGTTTTTT	CASSRQGYTGELFF
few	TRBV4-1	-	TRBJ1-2	TGCGCCAGCAGCCATGCCGAGGGGGGGCGCGGGCGAGGCTACACCTTC	CASSHAEGGRGRGYTF
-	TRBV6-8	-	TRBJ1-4	TGTGCCAGCAGTTCCTCCCTCCTTACACGGGAAAAACTGTTTTTT	CASSSSLLTREKLFF
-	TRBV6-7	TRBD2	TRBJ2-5	TGTGCCAGCGGGAGGGGAGAGACCCAGTACTTC	CASGRGETQYF
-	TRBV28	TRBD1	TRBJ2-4	TGTGCCAGCAGTTCGACAGGGGGCGGGAACATTCAGTACTTC	CASSSTGGGNIQYF
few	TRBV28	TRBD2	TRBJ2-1	TGTGCCAGCAGTTTAGGTCTAGCGGGAGCGGGGAATGAGCAGTTCTTC	CASSLGLAGAGNEQFF
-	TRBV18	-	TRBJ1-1	TGTGCCAGCTCCACCGACGGGGCACAGAACACTGAAGCTTTCTTT	CASSTDGAQNTEAFF
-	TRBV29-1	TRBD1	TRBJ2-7	TGCAGCGTCAAGGGACAGGGGGTCTCCTACGAGCAGTACTTC	CSVKGQGVSYEQYF
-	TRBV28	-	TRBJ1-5	TGTGCTTCCGAGGGGGGTGTGGGCAATCAGCCCCAGCATTTT	CASEGGVGNQPQHF
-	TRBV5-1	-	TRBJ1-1	TGCGCCAGCAGCCTAGCGGGATCGGGACTCCCGAACACTGAAGCTTTCTTT	CASSLAGSGLPNTEAFF
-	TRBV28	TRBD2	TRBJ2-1	TGTGCCAGCAGTTTAGGACTAGCGGGATACAATGAGCAGTTCTTC	CASSLGLAGYNEQFF
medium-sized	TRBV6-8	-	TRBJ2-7	TGTGCCAGCAGAGCGGACAGTTACGCCGAGCAGTACTTC	CASRADSYAEQYF
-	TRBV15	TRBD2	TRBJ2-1	TGTGCCACCAGCAGAGCTTCTACGGCAATGAGCGGGGGCTCCTACAATGAGCAGTTCTTC	CATSRASTAMSGGSYNEQFF
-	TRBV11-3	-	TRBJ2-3	TGTGCCAGCAGCTTAGTTGGGGCTAGCACAGATACGCAGTATTTT	CASSLVGASTDTQYF
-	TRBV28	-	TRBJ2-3	TGTGCCAGCAGCTATGACGCCCGACGAGGACCCAGCACAGATACGCAGTATTTT	CASSYDARRGPSTDTQYF
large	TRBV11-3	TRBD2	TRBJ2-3	TGTGCCAGCAGCTTGAGACTAGCGGGAGGTCCCACAGATACGCAGTATTTT	CASSLRLAGGPTDTQYF
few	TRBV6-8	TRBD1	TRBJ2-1	TGTGCCACCCAAAGCCCAGGGGGCAATGAGCAGTTCTTC	CATQSPGGNEQFF
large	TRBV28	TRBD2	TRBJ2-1	TGTGCCAGCCAGAGGACTAGCGGCCCTTACAATGAGCAGTTCTTC	CASQRTSGPYNEQFF
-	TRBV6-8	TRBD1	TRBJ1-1	TGTGCCAGCAGTTACACAGGGGGAGCTGAAGCTTTCTTT	CASSYTGGAEAFF
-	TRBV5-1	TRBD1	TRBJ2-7	TGCGCCAGCAGGTCGACAGGGGGGTCGCGGGAGCAGTACTTC	CASRSTGGSREQYF
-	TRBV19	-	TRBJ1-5	TGTGCCAGTAGTTTCTCGACGGGGGATCAGCCCCAGCATTTT	CASSFSTGDQPQHF
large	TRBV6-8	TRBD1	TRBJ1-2	TGTGCCAGCAGTTACGGGACAGGGAGCCCCTATGGCTACACCTTC	CASSYGTGSPYGYTF
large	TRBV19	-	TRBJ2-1	TGTGCCAGTAGTATAGATCTAGGGCCGAATGAGCAGTTCTTC	CASSIDLGPNEQFF
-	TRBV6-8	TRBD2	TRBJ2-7	TGTGCCAGCAGAGCGGGACTGAGCTCCTACGAGCAGTACTTC	CASRAGLSSYEQYF
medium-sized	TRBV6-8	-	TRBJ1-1	TGTGCCAGCACCCAGGCACGGGGGGCGCGCACAACTGAAGCTTTCTTT	CASTQARGARTTEAFF
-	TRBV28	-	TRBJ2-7	TGTGCCAGCAGTTTCCGGGGGTCCGGGGGGTACTTC	CASSFRGSGGYF
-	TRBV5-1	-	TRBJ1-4	TGCGCCAGCAGCCGTGACCCGCAAACTAATGAAAAACTGTTTTTT	CASSRDPQTNEKLFF
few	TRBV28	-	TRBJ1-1	TGTGCCAGCGGACCGGGGGACACTGAAGCTTTCTTT	CASGPGDTEAFF
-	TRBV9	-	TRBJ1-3	TGTGCCAGCAGCGGAGGGGGAAACACCATATATTTT	CASSGGGNTIYF
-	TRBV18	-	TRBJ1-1	TGTGCCAGCTCACGTGGAAGCGCTGAAGCTTTCTTT	CASSRGSAEAFF